This TCR beta chain was sequenced during a study of T cells in localized non-small cell lung cancer. To note about this clone: What it binds is unknown.

Method: immunoSEQ multiplex PCR; TCRdb's copy keeps in-frame clones and lacks some. The sample consists of tens of thousands of clones, around 90% of them appearing once. Whole-study results and caveats: Those with higher blood T cell density had longer overall survival. Measurement of T cell clonality placed uninvolved adjacent lung highest, above the level in tumor. There were a median 57 of the top 100 tumor clones appearing in adjacent lung. Heterogeneity cannot be ruled out, as sequencing used one tumor region only.

CDR3 length: 14 residues. CDR1 and CDR2 (germline): MDHEN, SYDVKM. V was shortened by 4 bases and J by 2 bases, with 12 bases between the two germline ends. This sequence originates from a female donor over 55 with stage II lung adenocarcinoma. Sequences were derived from peripheral blood mononuclear cells, sampled before any cancer treatment. J is TRBJ2-7 and V is TRBV28, with D maybe TRBD2 (6 bases). The CDR3 nucleotides read TGTGCCAGCAGTTCTCCCGGGAGAACCTACGAGCAGTACTTC. It yields the protein CASSSPGRTYEQYF.